This is a list of T cell receptor beta chains from one sample in a study of T cell changes during pregnancy in multiple sclerosis. The assay was immunoSEQ multiplex PCR, and TCRdb's table has in-frame clones only and misses some. This sample has 25,000 to 30,000 clones, with more than 70% found just once. Sequencing used CD8+ T cells from peripheral blood mononuclear cells, obtained after pregnancy. These receptors originate from a female donor with multiple sclerosis, enrolled in a pregnancy study. Both conserved end residues are part of each CDR3. A D gene is named only where the DNA matches it firmly. Clone size is not always given. Where it is, it says once, few, many or a class for expanded clones.

V	D	size	J	DNA	CDR3
TRBV19	NA	once	TRBJ1-2	TGTGCCAGTAGTATAGACCACCGGACGGGACATTACTATGGCTACACCTTC	CASSIDHRTGHYYGYTF
TRBV13	TRBD1	few	TRBJ1-2	TGTGCCAGCAGGGTTACAGGGGCCTATGGCTACACCTTC	CASRVTGAYGYTF
TRBV4-1	NA	NA	TRBJ1-6	TGCGCCAGCAGCCTGGAACAGAGCTCACCCCTCCACTTT	CASSLEQSSPLHF
TRBV12-1	NA	NA	TRBJ1-5	TGTGCCAGCAGCTTTACATATAGCAATCAGCCCCAGCATTTT	CASSFTYSNQPQHF
TRBV19	TRBD1	NA	TRBJ1-1	TGTGCCAGTAGTCCCCCGGGACAGGGGAACACTGAAGCTTTCTTT	CASSPPGQGNTEAFF
TRBV12-5	TRBD1	NA	TRBJ1-4	TGTGCTAGTGGTGATACAGGGGAGAGAATTGGAAAACTGTTTTTT	CASGDTGERIGKLFF
TRBV6-6	NA	NA	TRBJ2-6	TGTGCCAGCAGTTATCAGGGGGAGGCCAACATCCTGACTTTC	CASSYQGEANILTF
TRBV4-3	NA	NA	TRBJ1-1	TGCGCCAGCAGCGATTTACATGGGGAGATGAACACTGAAGCTTTCTTT	CASSDLHGEMNTEAFF
TRBV5-8	TRBD2	NA	TRBJ2-7	TGTGCCAGCAGCCCGGGACTGGGGGAGGGCTACGAGCAGTACTTC	CASSPGLGEGYEQYF
TRBV9	NA	NA	TRBJ1-4	TGTGCCAGCAGCGTAGGGGGCAGGGAAAATGAAAAACTGTTTTTT	CASSVGGRENEKLFF
TRBV5-4	NA	NA	TRBJ1-2	TGTGCCAGCAGCTTGACGGAGGACTATGGCTACACCTTC	CASSLTEDYGYTF
TRBV27	NA	NA	TRBJ2-6	TGTGCCAGCAGTTTGACAAAGGTGGCCAACGTCCTGACTTTC	CASSLTKVANVLTF
TRBV13	NA	NA	TRBJ1-2	TGTGCCAGCAGCTCCAGTCAGGGTTGGTGGGGCTACACCTTC	CASSSSQGWWGYTF
TRBV28	TRBD1	NA	TRBJ1-2	TGTGCCAGCAGTTTACTTACAGGGGGCGCCTGGGGCTACACCTTC	CASSLLTGGAWGYTF
TRBV6-6	NA	NA	TRBJ1-5	TGTGCCAGCAGTTACGTAGCCATGGATCAGCCCCAGCATTTT	CASSYVAMDQPQHF
TRBV25-1	NA	NA	TRBJ1-1	TGTGCCAGCAGTGAAGGGGGAGGGAACACTGAAGCTTTCTTT	CASSEGGGNTEAFF
TRBV10-1	TRBD2	once	TRBJ2-1	TGCGCCAGCAGTGGGGGGCTAGCGGGGGGCCAGAAGATCTCCTACAATGAGCAGTTCTTC	CASSGGLAGGQKISYNEQFF
TRBV30	NA	few	TRBJ1-1	TGTGCCTGGAGTTGGAGAGGAAGGGCTTTCTTT	CAWSWRGRAFF
TRBV15	TRBD2	NA	TRBJ2-1	TGTGCCACCAGCAGTGGGCTAGCGGGGGGTATAGATGAGCAGTTCTTC	CATSSGLAGGIDEQFF
TRBV6-1	NA	few	TRBJ2-2	TGTGCCAGCAGTGAGGCGGCAGAGACCGGGGAGCTGTTTTTT	CASSEAAETGELFF
TRBV4-2	TRBD2	NA	TRBJ2-3	TGTGCCAGCAGCCAAGTTCCTGGACTAGGGGTCGGGGATACGCAGTATTTT	CASSQVPGLGVGDTQYF
TRBV30	TRBD2	NA	TRBJ2-1	TGTGCCTGGAGGGGACTAGCGGGGGCCTTCAGCTCCTACAATGAGCAGTTCTTC	CAWRGLAGAFSSYNEQFF
TRBV2	NA	NA	TRBJ1-5	TGTGCCAGCGGGGCAGGGATGGGAAATCAGCCCCAGCATTTT	CASGAGMGNQPQHF
TRBV10-3	NA	NA	TRBJ2-2	TGTGCCATCCAAGCTACTGAGGCCGGGGAGCTGTTTTTT	CAIQATEAGELFF
TRBV15	NA	NA	TRBJ1-1	TGTGCCACCAGCCCTGCCTCTGGAGGGACGAACACTGAAGCTTTCTTT	CATSPASGGTNTEAFF
TRBV27	NA	NA	TRBJ1-1	TGTGCCAGCAGTTTGGGCACCCCCACTGAAGCTTTCTTT	CASSLGTPTEAFF
TRBV6-1	TRBD1	NA	TRBJ1-2	TGTGCCAGCCGGGACAGTTATGGCTACACCTTC	CASRDSYGYTF
TRBV6-1	TRBD2	NA	TRBJ2-1	TGTGCCAGCAGTGGGACTAGCGGGGATGTCGGTGAGCAGTTCTTC	CASSGTSGDVGEQFF
TRBV5-1	TRBD1	NA	TRBJ1-4	TGCGCCAGCAGTCAGGACAGGGCAACTAATGAAAAACTGTTTTTT	CASSQDRATNEKLFF
TRBV13	TRBD1	NA	TRBJ1-2	TGTGCCAGCAGCTTAGAGGGGACAGGGGTTATCTATGGCTACACCTTC	CASSLEGTGVIYGYTF
TRBV15	NA	NA	TRBJ2-7	TGTGCCACCAGCAGAGATGCTGGGGGGAACTACGAGCAGTACTTC	CATSRDAGGNYEQYF
TRBV2	TRBD1	once	TRBJ2-7	TGTGCCAGCATCGGGGACAGTGTCTACGAGCAGTACTTC	CASIGDSVYEQYF
TRBV27	NA	NA	TRBJ1-6	TGTGCCAGCACCCTGACAGCCCCCCGAAATTCACCCCTCCACTTT	CASTLTAPRNSPLHF
TRBV28	TRBD2	NA	TRBJ2-3	TGTGCCAGCCGTCCGGGACTAGCGGGGGGGCAGTCAGATACGCAGTATTTT	CASRPGLAGGQSDTQYF
TRBV5-1	NA	NA	TRBJ2-1	TGCGCCAGCAGCTTGTTTAGTCAAGGGAGCTCCTACAATGAGCAGTTCTTC	CASSLFSQGSSYNEQFF
TRBV7-9	NA	once	TRBJ2-2	TGTGCCAGCAGCTTAGCGTCTGGGTCGAGGACCGGGGAGCTGTTTTTT	CASSLASGSRTGELFF
TRBV7-8	NA	NA	TRBJ1-1	TGTGCCAGCAGCACCACCCTGGGACATCCGAACACTGAAGCTTTCTTT	CASSTTLGHPNTEAFF
TRBV2	NA	once	TRBJ2-6	TGTGCCAGCAGTGACAGGGCCAACGTCCTGACTTTC	CASSDRANVLTF
TRBV9	NA	NA	TRBJ1-1	TGTGCCAGCAGCGTAGGGGACACTATGAACACTGAAGCTTTCTTT	CASSVGDTMNTEAFF
TRBV6-4	NA	once	TRBJ1-2	TGTGCCAGCATTTACCTGCCCCGGGGCAGGGGCTATGGCTACACCTTC	CASIYLPRGRGYGYTF
TRBV15	TRBD1	medium-sized	TRBJ2-7	TGTGCCACCAGCGGACAGGCCCCCTACGAGCAGTACTTC	CATSGQAPYEQYF
TRBV11-2	TRBD1	NA	TRBJ2-7	TGTGCCAGCAGCGTAAGCACCGGGACAGGGGTCAACGAGCAGTACTTC	CASSVSTGTGVNEQYF
TRBV5-8	NA	NA	TRBJ2-1	TGTGCCAGCAGCTTGTGGCAGGGGTTGAATGAGCAGTTCTTC	CASSLWQGLNEQFF
TRBV27	NA	NA	TRBJ2-5	TGTGCCAGCAGGCCAAACAGGGTTGGGACGGAGACTCAGTACTTC	CASRPNRVGTETQYF
TRBV11-3	NA	few	TRBJ1-1	TGTGCCAGCAGCTTATGGGCCAACACTGAAGCTTTCTTT	CASSLWANTEAFF
TRBV27	TRBD1	NA	TRBJ2-2	TGTGCCAGCAGTCTCTCGGAGGGACAGGCATTCGGGGAGCTGTTTTTT	CASSLSEGQAFGELFF
TRBV6-1	TRBD1	once	TRBJ2-5	TGTGCCAGCAGTGGGCCAGGGGGATGGGAGACCCAGTACTTC	CASSGPGGWETQYF
TRBV4-2	TRBD2	few	TRBJ2-1	TGTGCCAGCAGCCTAGAAACTCTAGCGGGGGGGCCTAATGAGCAGTTCTTC	CASSLETLAGGPNEQFF
TRBV6-5	TRBD1	NA	TRBJ2-7	TGTGCCAGCAGTATATCCGGGACAGGGCTCTTCGAGCAGTACTTC	CASSISGTGLFEQYF
TRBV5-3	NA	NA	TRBJ2-7	TGTGCTACAACCCCACCCGCCTCCCAATACGAGCAGTACTTC	CATTPPASQYEQYF
TRBV30	NA	NA	TRBJ1-2	TGTGCCTGGAGTAACCCCGGGGGGTGGGGCTACACCTTC	CAWSNPGGWGYTF
TRBV4-2	NA	NA	TRBJ2-3	TGTGCCAGCAGCCAAGGAACTAGCCTTAGCACAGATACGCAGTATTTT	CASSQGTSLSTDTQYF
TRBV27	TRBD1	NA	TRBJ2-1	TGTGCCAGCAGTCTAGACAGGGCGGGCGAGCAGTTCTTC	CASSLDRAGEQFF
TRBV28	TRBD1	NA	TRBJ1-5	TGTGCCAGCAGTGGATGGGACAGTTTTCAGCCCCAGCATTTT	CASSGWDSFQPQHF